These 9 T cell receptor beta chains originate from one sample sequenced in a study of cytomegalovirus exposure and HLA in healthy donors. This PCR relied on a set of 60 Vbeta primers and 13 Jbeta primers. Assay used: immunoSEQ multiplex PCR; TCRdb lists only in-frame clones, some missing. Altogether roughly 190,000 clones are present, 80% to 90% being singletons, with the ten largest covering 1% to 1.5%. The specimen was PBMCs. The receptors originated from a young man in good health and CMV-seronegative.

This clone was seen more than once but under ten times. The gene calls are TRBV7-9 and TRBJ1-3, with D unresolved. The V gene's germline CDR1 is SEHNR and CDR2 FQNEAQ (reference sequence). The V and J ends lost 0 bases and 0 bases respectively, with 9 bases between them. The CDR3 covers 16 residues. The CDR3 loop reads CASSLARGTSGNTIYF. As DNA, the CDR3 is TGTGCCAGCAGCTTAGCGCGGGGAACCTCTGGAAACACCATATATTTT.

This clone was counted between two and nine times. DNA for the CDR3: TGTGCCCCAAAGACGCTAGGCACAGATACGCAGTATTTT. Translation gives CAPKTLGTDTQYF. V and J are TRBV10-3 and TRBJ2-3; no firm D call. Trimming took off 11 bases at V and 1 base at J, with 13 bases between the two ends. Germline loops: CDR1 ENHRY, CDR2 SYGVKD. This CDR3 comprises 13 residues.

The chain links TRBV9 to TRBJ1-4; 9 nucleotides line up with TRBD1. Unmatched junction bases numbered 0, after V lost 0 bases and J lost 6 bases. This CDR3 region has 14 residues. Germline-derived CDR1 and CDR2 are SGDLS and YYNGEE. DNA of the CDR3: TGTGCCAGCAGCGTAGGGGACAGGGATGAAAAACTGTTTTTT. Protein product: CASSVGDRDEKLFF.

V gene TRBV27 combines with J gene TRBJ1-2, with D tentatively TRBD1 (6 bases). CDR1 is MNHEY and CDR2 is SMNVEV in the germline V gene (reference sequence). The CDR3 runs 15 residues. Trimming took off 5 bases at V and 8 bases at J, with 21 bases between the two ends. CDR3 nucleotide sequence: TGTGCCAGCAGTGAAAGACAGGTCCGGAGAGGGGGCTACACCTTC. Protein product: CASSERQVRRGGYTF.

V gene TRBV28 combines with J gene TRBJ2-3, with D possibly matching TRBD1 (6 bases). V was cut by 4 bases and J by 5 bases, with 13 bases left in between. The CDR3 is 14 amino acids. Germline V gene sequence: CDR1 MDHEN, CDR2 SYDVKM. The CDR3 is CASSYTGSGDTQYF. For the CDR3, the DNA is TGTGCCAGCAGTTACACAGGGTCTGGAGATACGCAGTATTTT.

The chain uses TRBV5-6 and TRBJ1-2; 9 bases are a match to TRBD1. The length of the CDR3 is 15 residues. V dropped 3 bases and J dropped 3; count of bases not matched to a gene: 6. Per germline, CDR1 SGHDT and CDR2 YYEEEE. CDR3 protein: CASSSRTGADYGYTF. The CDR3 DNA follows: TGTGCCAGCAGCTCCAGGACAGGGGCCGACTATGGCTACACCTTC.

Details on this clone: Other DNA sequences in the same sample also yield this CDR3. V usage is TRBV19 and J usage is TRBJ2-7; 7 bases line up with TRBD1. The CDR3 has 14 residues. The V gene's germline CDR1 is LNHDA and CDR2 SQIVND (reference sequence). V lost 3 bases, J lost 2 bases, and 4 bases stayed unmatched. CDR3 in amino acids: CASSIGQGAYEQYF. The CDR3 bases are TGTGCCAGTAGTATTGGGCAGGGGGCCTACGAGCAGTACTTC. The full variable domain, rest sourced from reference TRBV19 and TRBJ2-7, is DGGITQSPKYLFRKEGQNVTLSCEQNLNHDAMYWYRQDPGQGLRLIYYSQIVNDFQKGDIAEGYSVSREKKESFPLTVTSAQKNPTAFYLCASSIGQGAYEQYFGPGTRLTVT.

The chain carries TRBV5-1 and TRBJ2-7, with 7 nucleotides matching TRBD1. Germline V gene data show CDR1 as SGHRS and CDR2 as YFSETQ. V trimming: 2 bases; J trimming: 4 bases; junction bases outside the gene matches: 6. The CDR3 covers 14 residues. The CDR3 loop reads CASSFRDSRYEQYF. In DNA form, the CDR3 reads TGCGCCAGCAGCTTCAGGGACAGCCGATACGAGCAGTACTTC. The full variable domain, with the rest looked up from reference TRBV5-1 and TRBJ2-7, is KAGVTQTPRYLIKTRGQQVTLSCSPISGHRSVSWYQQTPGQGLQFLFEYFSETQRNKGNFPGRFSGRQFSNSRSEMNVSTLELGDSALYLCASSFRDSRYEQYFGPGTRLTVT.

The chain combines TRBV10-2 with TRBJ2-7; TRBD1 agrees at 11 bases. This CDR3 spans 16 amino acids. V dropped 5 bases and J dropped 4; count of bases not matched to a gene: 10. Germline V lookup: CDR1 WSHSY, CDR2 SAAADI. DNA of the CDR3: TGCGCCAGCAGTACCCTAGGACAGGGGGCGCGATACGAGCAGTACTTC. It codes for CASSTLGQGARYEQYF.